This T cell receptor beta chain appears in the sequencing data of a study of radiotherapy plus CTLA-4 blockade in lung cancer. In the study overall: Disease control was present in 30% to 40% of patients, and objective responses in approximately 20%.

This clone was observed a few times. Its antigen remains unknown. The same CDR3 is also encoded by other DNA sequences in this sample. Germline values: CDR1 SNHLY, CDR2 FYNNEI. The CDR3 consists of 14 residues. V lost 2 bases, J lost 0 bases, and 7 bases lay in between. Participants had chemo-refractory metastatic non-small-cell lung cancer and were treated with focal radiation plus ipilimumab CTLA-4 blockade. Assay: immunoSEQ multiplex PCR; the TCRdb copy retains only in-frame clones and omits some. The sample has about 45,000 clones, roughly 59% seen once. Study outcomes and limitations: The study found tumor-derived TCR clones expanded in blood after radiotherapy plus ipilimumab. The best predictor of response was reported to be early blood T cell clone dynamics, with interferon-beta.

J is TRBJ2-5 and V is TRBV2; a weak D match, TRBD1 (6 bases). The sample here was peripheral blood, taken from a patient treated with radiotherapy plus ipilimumab. This receptor was obtained from a human donor with non-small cell lung cancer who had a partial response to radiotherapy plus ipilimumab. The CDR3 spells CASSENRDQETQYF. As DNA, the CDR3 is TGTGCCAGCAGTGAAAACAGGGACCAAGAGACCCAGTACTTC.